Below are 7 T cell receptor beta chains sequenced from a single sample in a study of shared clonotypes between healthy human individuals. The repertoire was sequenced with immunoSEQ multiplex PCR; TCRdb's copy has only in-frame clones and lacks some. The repertoire holds more than 2,000,000 clones, with around nine tenths as singletons. Material: naive CD4+ T cells sorted from blood. Noted subset: CD45RA+ positively selected. Every receptor here comes from a man aged 18 to 30 in good health.

Note on this clone: In the same sample, other DNA sequences code for this CDR3. The rearrangement joins TRBV6-5 to TRBJ2-2; D is possibly TRBD2 (7 bases). This CDR3 is built from 13 residues. Germline CDR1 reads MNHEY; CDR2 reads SVGAGI. Trimming left V 8 bases short and J 4 bases short, with 11 bases between. This CDR3 reads CASRGAGTGELFF. DNA of the CDR3: TGTGCCAGCCGGGGGGCGGGCACCGGGGAGCTGTTTTTT.

The chain has TRBV5-1 and TRBJ1-1; D not resolved. V was cut by 4 bases and J by 7 bases, with 17 bases left in between. This CDR3 has 14 residues. The germline V gene encodes CDR1 SGHRS and CDR2 YFSETQ. CDR3 loop: CASSVAGGEGEAFF. CDR3 coding DNA: TGCGCCAGCAGCGTAGCGGGTGGAGAAGGTGAAGCTTTCTTT.

The CDR3 loop reads CASSGPAGGQETQYF. CDR3 sequence (DNA): TGTGCCAGCAGCGGGCCGGCGGGAGGGCAAGAGACCCAGTACTTC. The chain combines TRBV9 with TRBJ2-5, with 9 bases lining up with TRBD2. V trimming: 3 bases; J trimming: 2 bases; junction bases outside the gene matches: 5. CDR1 is SGDLS, CDR2 YYNGEE, per germline. This CDR3 is 15 amino acids long.

The chain couples TRBV5-4 to TRBJ2-7, with D possibly matching TRBD2 (7 bases). This CDR3 has 15 amino acids. V was cut by 4 bases and J by 2 bases, with 16 bases left in between. In germline, CDR1 is SGHNT, CDR2 YYREEE (reference sequence). CDR3 sequence: CASSGDLGGPYEQYF. In nucleotides, the CDR3 is TGTGCCAGCAGCGGGGATCTCGGGGGGCCCTACGAGCAGTACTTC. Combining the CDR3 with reference TRBV5-4 and TRBJ2-7 gives the whole variable domain ETGVTQSPTHLIKTRGQQVTLRCSSQSGHNTVSWYQQALGQGPQFIFQYYREEENGRGNFPPRFSGLQFPNYSSELNVNALELDDSALYLCASSGDLGGPYEQYFGPGTRLTVT.

The gene calls are TRBV5-4 and TRBJ2-7; D unclear. V lost 4 bases, J lost 4 bases, and 18 bases lay in between. The germline V gene encodes CDR1 SGHNT and CDR2 YYREEE (reference sequence). This CDR3 region has 15 residues. CDR3 sequence: CASSSDATFGYEQYF. In DNA, the CDR3 is TGTGCCAGCAGCAGCGACGCTACTTTCGGTTACGAGCAGTACTTC.

The count of this clone is one. This same CDR3 is encoded by further DNA sequences in the sample. The chain recombines TRBV30 with TRBJ2-7; maybe TRBD1 (5 bases). This CDR3 contains 11 residues. Deletions cut 4 bases from V and 2 bases from J, with 6 bases between. Germline CDR1 is GTSNPN and CDR2 is SVGIG (reference sequence). The CDR3 is CAWKGAYEQYF. The CDR3 DNA is TGTGCCTGGAAAGGGGCCTACGAGCAGTACTTC.

The chain employs TRBV14 and TRBJ1-1; D call uncertain. Trimming pared 1 base from V and 7 bases from J, leaving 7 bases between. Germline CDR1 SGHDN, CDR2 FVKESK. The CDR3 extends over 12 amino acids. The CDR3 nucleotides are TGTGCCAGCAGCCAAGCTCGGTTTGAAGCTTTCTTT. This gives the protein CASSQARFEAFF.